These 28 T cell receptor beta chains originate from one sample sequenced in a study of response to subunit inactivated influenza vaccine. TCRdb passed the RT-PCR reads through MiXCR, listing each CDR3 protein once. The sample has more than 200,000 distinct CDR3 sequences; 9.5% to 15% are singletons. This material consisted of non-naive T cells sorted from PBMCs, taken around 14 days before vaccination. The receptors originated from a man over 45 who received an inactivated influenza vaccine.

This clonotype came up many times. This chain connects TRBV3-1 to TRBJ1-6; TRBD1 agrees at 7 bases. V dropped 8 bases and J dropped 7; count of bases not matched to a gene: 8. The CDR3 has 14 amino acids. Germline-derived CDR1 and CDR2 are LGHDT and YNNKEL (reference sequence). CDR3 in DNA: TGTGCCAGCGGAGCAGGGGGACGGAATTCACCCCTCCACTTT. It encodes CASGAGGRNSPLHF.

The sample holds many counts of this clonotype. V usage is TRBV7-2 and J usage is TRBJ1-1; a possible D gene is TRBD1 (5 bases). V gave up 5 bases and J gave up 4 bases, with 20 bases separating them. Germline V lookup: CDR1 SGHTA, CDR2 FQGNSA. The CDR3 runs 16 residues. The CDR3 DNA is TGTGCCAGCAGCCGGGACTCGGGAGGGGTGGCCACTGAAGCTTTCTTT. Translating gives CASSRDSGGVATEAFF.

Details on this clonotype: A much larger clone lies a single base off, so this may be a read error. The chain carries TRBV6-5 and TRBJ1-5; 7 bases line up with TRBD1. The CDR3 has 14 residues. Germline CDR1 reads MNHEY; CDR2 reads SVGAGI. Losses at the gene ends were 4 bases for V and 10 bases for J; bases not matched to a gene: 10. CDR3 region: CASSSRGLWHPQHF. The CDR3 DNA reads TGTGCCAGCAGTTCTAGGGGGCTATGGCACCCCCAGCATTTT.

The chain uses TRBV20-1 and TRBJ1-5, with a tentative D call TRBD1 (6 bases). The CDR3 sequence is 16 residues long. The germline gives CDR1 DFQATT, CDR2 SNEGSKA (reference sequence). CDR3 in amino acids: CCAGETGVWSNQPQHF. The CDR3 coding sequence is TGCTGCGCTGGGGAGACAGGTGTGTGGAGCAATCAGCCCCAGCATTTT.

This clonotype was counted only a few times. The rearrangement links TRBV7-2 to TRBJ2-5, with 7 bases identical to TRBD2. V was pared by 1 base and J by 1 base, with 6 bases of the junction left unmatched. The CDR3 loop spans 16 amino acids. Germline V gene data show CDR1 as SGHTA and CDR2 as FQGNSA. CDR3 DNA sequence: TGTGCCAGCAGCTTAGTGTACGGCGGGGGCCAAGAGACCCAGTACTTC. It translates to CASSLVYGGGQETQYF.

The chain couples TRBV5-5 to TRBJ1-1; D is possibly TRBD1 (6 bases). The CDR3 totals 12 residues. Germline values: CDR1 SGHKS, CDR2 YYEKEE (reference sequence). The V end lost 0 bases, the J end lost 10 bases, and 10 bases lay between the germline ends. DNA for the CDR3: TGTGCCAGCAGCTTGGATACAGGGAGAGCTTTCTTT. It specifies CASSLDTGRAFF.

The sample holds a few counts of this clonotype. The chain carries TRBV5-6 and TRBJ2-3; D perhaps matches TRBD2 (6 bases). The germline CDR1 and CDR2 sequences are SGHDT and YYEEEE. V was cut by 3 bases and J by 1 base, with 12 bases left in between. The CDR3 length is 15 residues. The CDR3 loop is CASSSMTRGTDTQYF. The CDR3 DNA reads TGTGCCAGCAGCTCGATGACTAGAGGCACAGATACGCAGTATTTT.

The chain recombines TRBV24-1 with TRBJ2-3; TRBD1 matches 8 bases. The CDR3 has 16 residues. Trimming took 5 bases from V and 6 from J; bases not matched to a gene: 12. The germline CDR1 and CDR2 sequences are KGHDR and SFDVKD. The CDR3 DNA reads TGTGCCACCAGTGCCCCTGTAGCAGGGGGCGATGATACGCAGTATTTT. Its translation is CATSAPVAGGDDTQYF.

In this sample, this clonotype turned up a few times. This CDR3 is CASSLNRGSGANVLTF. Here the CDR3 DNA reads TGTGCCAGCAGCTTGAACAGGGGATCTGGGGCCAACGTCCTGACTTTC. The chain carries TRBV13 and TRBJ2-6; TRBD1 matches 7 bases. From germline, CDR1 is PRHDT and CDR2 FYEKMQ (reference sequence). The ends lost 3 bases at V and 1 base at J; junction bases unmatched: 3. This CDR3 spans 16 amino acids.

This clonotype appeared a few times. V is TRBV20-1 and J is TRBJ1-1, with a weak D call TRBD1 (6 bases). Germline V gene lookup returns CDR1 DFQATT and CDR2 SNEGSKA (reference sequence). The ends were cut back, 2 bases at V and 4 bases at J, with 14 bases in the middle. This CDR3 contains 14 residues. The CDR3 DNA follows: TGCAGTGCTAGAAGACAGGTACGGGCCACTGAAGCTTTCTTT. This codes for CSARRQVRATEAFF.

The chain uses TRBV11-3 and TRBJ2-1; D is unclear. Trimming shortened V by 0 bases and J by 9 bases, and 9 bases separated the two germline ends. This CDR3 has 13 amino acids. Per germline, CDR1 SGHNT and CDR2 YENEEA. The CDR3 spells CASSLDGPREQFF. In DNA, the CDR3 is TGTGCCAGCAGCTTAGACGGGCCCCGTGAGCAGTTCTTC. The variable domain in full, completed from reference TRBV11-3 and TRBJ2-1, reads EAGVVQSPRYKIIEKKQPVAFWCNPISGHNTLYWYLQNLGQGPELLIRYENEEAVDDSQLPKDRFSAERLKGVDSTLKIQPAELGDSAVYLCASSLDGPREQFFGPGTRLTVL.

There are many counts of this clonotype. CDR3 DNA sequence: TGTGCCAGCAGCGGCCAGGGGGTTACCTACGAGCAGTACTTC. Translating gives CASSGQGVTYEQYF. The rearrangement joins TRBV28 to TRBJ2-7, with 7 bases fitting TRBD1. CDR1 and CDR2 (germline): MDHEN, SYDVKM. With 6 bases clipped from V and 2 bases from J, the junction kept 7 bases outside the gene matches. The CDR3 is 14 residues long.

In DNA, the CDR3 is TGTGCCAGTAAGAGCGGGAACTCCTACGAGCAGTACTTC. As protein: CASKSGNSYEQYF. The V and J genes are TRBV19 and TRBJ2-7, with 7 positions matching TRBD2. Germline V gene lookup returns CDR1 LNHDA and CDR2 SQIVND (reference sequence). There are 13 residues in the CDR3. With 7 bases clipped from V and 0 bases from J, the junction kept 3 bases outside the gene matches.

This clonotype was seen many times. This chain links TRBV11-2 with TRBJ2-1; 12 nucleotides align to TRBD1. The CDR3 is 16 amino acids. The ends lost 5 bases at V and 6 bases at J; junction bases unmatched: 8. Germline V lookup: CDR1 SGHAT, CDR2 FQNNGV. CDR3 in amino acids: CASSEGTGGFGNEQFF. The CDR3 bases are TGTGCCAGCAGCGAGGGGACAGGGGGCTTCGGCAATGAGCAGTTCTTC.

This chain's CDR3 is CATSGLAANTGELFF. DNA of the CDR3: TGTGCCACCAGTGGACTAGCAGCGAACACCGGGGAGCTGTTTTTT. The chain employs TRBV24-1 and TRBJ2-2; TRBD2 aligns across 7 bases. The CDR3 is 15 amino acids. In germline, CDR1 is KGHDR, CDR2 SFDVKD. V was pared by 5 bases and J by 0 bases, with 2 bases of the junction left unmatched.

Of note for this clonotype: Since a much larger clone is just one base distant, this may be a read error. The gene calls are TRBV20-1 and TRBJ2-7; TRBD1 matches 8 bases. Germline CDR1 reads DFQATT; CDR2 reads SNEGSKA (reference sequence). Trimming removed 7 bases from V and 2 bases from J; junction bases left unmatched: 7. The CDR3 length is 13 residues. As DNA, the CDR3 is TGCAGTGTTAGTTGGACAGGGACCTACGAGCAGTACTTC. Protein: CSVSWTGTYEQYF.

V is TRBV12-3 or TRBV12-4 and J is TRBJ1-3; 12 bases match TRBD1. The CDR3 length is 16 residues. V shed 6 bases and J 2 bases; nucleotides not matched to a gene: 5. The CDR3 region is CASRPGQGATGNTIYF. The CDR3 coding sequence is TGTGCCAGCAGACCGGGACAGGGGGCGACTGGAAACACCATATATTTT.

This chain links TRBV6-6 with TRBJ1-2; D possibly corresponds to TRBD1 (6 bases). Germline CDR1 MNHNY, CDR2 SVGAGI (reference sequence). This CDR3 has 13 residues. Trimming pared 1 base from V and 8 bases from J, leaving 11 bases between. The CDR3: CASSYYGGLGYTF. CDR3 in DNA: TGTGCCAGCAGTTACTATGGGGGGCTCGGCTACACCTTC.

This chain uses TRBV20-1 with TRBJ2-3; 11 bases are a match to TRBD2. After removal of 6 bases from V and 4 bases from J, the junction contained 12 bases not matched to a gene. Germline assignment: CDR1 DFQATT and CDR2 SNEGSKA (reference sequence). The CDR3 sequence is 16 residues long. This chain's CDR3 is CSAFTGTSGNADTQYF. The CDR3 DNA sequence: TGCAGTGCCTTTACCGGGACTAGCGGAAATGCAGATACGCAGTATTTT.

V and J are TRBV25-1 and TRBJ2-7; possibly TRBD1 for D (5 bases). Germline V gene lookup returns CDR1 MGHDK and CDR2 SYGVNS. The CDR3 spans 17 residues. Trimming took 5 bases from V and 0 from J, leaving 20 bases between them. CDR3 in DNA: TGTGCCAGCAGTTCCCAATCTCCCGGCAGGGCCTCCTACGAGCAGTACTTC. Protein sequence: CASSSQSPGRASYEQYF.

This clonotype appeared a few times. CDR3 loop: CASSSGLAEPKNIQYF. The CDR3 coding sequence is TGTGCCAGCAGCTCGGGACTAGCGGAACCCAAAAACATTCAGTACTTC. The genes are TRBV3-1 and TRBJ2-4; TRBD2 agrees at 11 bases. Germline loops: CDR1 LGHDT, CDR2 YNNKEL (reference sequence). This CDR3 contains 16 residues. With 5 bases clipped from V and 2 bases from J, the junction kept 5 bases outside the gene matches. The full variable domain, rest sourced from reference TRBV3-1 and TRBJ2-4, is DTAVSQTPKYLVTQMGNDKSIKCEQNLGHDTMYWYKQDSKKFLKIMFSYNNKELIINETVPNRFSPKSPDKAHLNLHINSLELGDSAVYFCASSSGLAEPKNIQYFGAGTRLSVL.

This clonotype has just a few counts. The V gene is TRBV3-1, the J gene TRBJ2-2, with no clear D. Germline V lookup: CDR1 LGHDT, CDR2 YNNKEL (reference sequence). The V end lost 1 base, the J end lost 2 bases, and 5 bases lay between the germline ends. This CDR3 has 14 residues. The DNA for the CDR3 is TGTGCCAGCAGCCAAGCCCACAACACCGGGGAGCTGTTTTTT. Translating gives CASSQAHNTGELFF.

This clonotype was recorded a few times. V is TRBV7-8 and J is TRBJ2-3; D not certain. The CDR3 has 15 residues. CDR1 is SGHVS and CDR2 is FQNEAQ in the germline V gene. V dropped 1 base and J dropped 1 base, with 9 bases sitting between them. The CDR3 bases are TGTGCCAGCAGCTTAGGAACTACCCGCACAGATACGCAGTATTTT. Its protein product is CASSLGTTRTDTQYF.

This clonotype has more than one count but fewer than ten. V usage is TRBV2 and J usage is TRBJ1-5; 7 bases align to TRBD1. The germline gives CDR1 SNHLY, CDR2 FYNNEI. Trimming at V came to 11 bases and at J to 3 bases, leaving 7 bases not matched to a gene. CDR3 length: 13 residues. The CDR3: CAGKTGTNQPQHF. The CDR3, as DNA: TGTGCCGGAAAGACAGGGACCAATCAGCCCCAGCATTTT.

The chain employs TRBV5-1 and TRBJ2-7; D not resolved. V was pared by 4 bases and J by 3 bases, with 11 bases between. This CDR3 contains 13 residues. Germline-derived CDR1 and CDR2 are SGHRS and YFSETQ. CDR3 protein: CASSPGGHYEQYF. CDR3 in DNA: TGCGCCAGCAGCCCTGGCGGCCACTACGAGCAGTACTTC.

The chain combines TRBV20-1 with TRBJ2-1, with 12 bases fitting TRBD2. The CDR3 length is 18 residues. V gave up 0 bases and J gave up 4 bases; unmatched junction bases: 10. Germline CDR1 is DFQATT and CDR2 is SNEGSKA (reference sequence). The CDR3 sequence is CSARDSSGRVYRYNEQFF. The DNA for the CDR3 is TGCAGTGCTAGAGACTCTAGCGGGAGGGTCTATAGGTACAATGAGCAGTTCTTC.

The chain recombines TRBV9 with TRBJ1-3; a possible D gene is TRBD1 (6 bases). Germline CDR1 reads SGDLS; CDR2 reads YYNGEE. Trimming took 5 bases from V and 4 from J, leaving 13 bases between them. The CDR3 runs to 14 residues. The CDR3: CASSEGGYGNTIYF. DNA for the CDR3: TGTGCCAGCAGTGAGGGGGGGTACGGAAACACCATATATTTT.

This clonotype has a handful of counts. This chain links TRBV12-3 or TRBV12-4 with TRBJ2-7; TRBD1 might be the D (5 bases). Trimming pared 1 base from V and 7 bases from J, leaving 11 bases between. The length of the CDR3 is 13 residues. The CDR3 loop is CASSLGGAQEQYF. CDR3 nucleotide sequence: TGTGCCAGCAGTTTAGGTGGGGCTCAAGAGCAGTACTTC.